These T cell receptor beta chains were read from a single sample in a study of T cell responses to AZD1222 COVID-19 vaccine. Generated by immunoSEQ multiplex PCR, the TCRdb table keeps only in-frame clones and is missing some. This sample has around 150,000 clones, with 85% to 95% found just once. The sequencing here drew on peripheral blood, taken on day 0 of AZD1222 vaccination. These receptors were collected from an adult in good health. The CDR3 runs from the conserved cysteine through the conserved F or W. A D gene is named only where the DNA matches it firmly. Only some rows state a clone size, as once, few, many or a class for expanded clones.

DNA: TGTGCCAGCAGTTTAAAGACCTGGGGGGAAGAGACCCAGTACTTC; CDR3: CASSLKTWGEETQYF; D: NA; V: TRBV28; J: TRBJ2-5; size: NA
DNA: TGTGCCAGCACCTTGGGGTCCTCCTCCTACGAGCAGTACTTC; CDR3: CASTLGSSSYEQYF; D: NA; V: TRBV7-8; J: TRBJ2-7; size: NA
DNA: TGCGCCAGCAGCAGCAGCTCCTACGAGCAGTACTTC; CDR3: CASSSSSYEQYF; D: NA; V: TRBV4-1; J: TRBJ2-7; size: NA
DNA: TGTGCCAGCCGGAAACTAGCGGGAGGAGAGACCCAGTACTTC; CDR3: CASRKLAGGETQYF; D: TRBD2; V: TRBV6-5; J: TRBJ2-5; size: few
DNA: TGTGCCAGCAGTAGAGGAAACACCATATATTTT; CDR3: CASSRGNTIYF; D: NA; V: TRBV2; J: TRBJ1-3; size: NA
DNA: TGTGCCAGCAGCCCCGCCGGGGGCTCTGGAAACACCATATATTTT; CDR3: CASSPAGGSGNTIYF; D: NA; V: TRBV3-1/TRBV3-2; J: TRBJ1-3; size: NA
DNA: TGTGCCAGCAGCGGGAGTTACACTGAAGCTTTCTTT; CDR3: CASSGSYTEAFF; D: NA; V: TRBV27; J: TRBJ1-1; size: NA
DNA: TGTGCCATCACTCCTCGGACTAGCGCTTCCTCCTACAATGAGCAGTTCTTC; CDR3: CAITPRTSASSYNEQFF; D: TRBD2; V: TRBV10-3; J: TRBJ2-1; size: NA
DNA: TGTGCCAGTAGTATGATTAGCGGGAACTTCGAGCAGTACTTC; CDR3: CASSMISGNFEQYF; D: TRBD2; V: TRBV19; J: TRBJ2-7; size: NA
DNA: TGTGCCAGCAGGCCCGGGGGGGAGGGCAAGACCCAGTACTTC; CDR3: CASRPGGEGKTQYF; D: TRBD2; V: TRBV5-4; J: TRBJ2-5; size: NA
DNA: TGTGCCAGCAGCCAAGGGACCGAACGTAATTCACCCCTCCACTTT; CDR3: CASSQGTERNSPLHF; D: NA; V: TRBV3-1/TRBV3-2; J: TRBJ1-6; size: NA
DNA: TGTGCCAGCAGCCCGCCCCGGGAGGATACGCAGTATTTT; CDR3: CASSPPREDTQYF; D: NA; V: TRBV7-9; J: TRBJ2-3; size: NA
DNA: TGCGCCAGCAGCTCATTGTTAGGACAGGCGGGGAACACTGAAGCTTTCTTT; CDR3: CASSSLLGQAGNTEAFF; D: TRBD1; V: TRBV5-1; J: TRBJ1-1; size: few
DNA: TGTGCCAGCAGCGTGGACAGGGGCTATGGCTACACCTTC; CDR3: CASSVDRGYGYTF; D: TRBD1; V: TRBV9; J: TRBJ1-2; size: NA
DNA: TGCGCCAGCAGTGACGGGACATATTACGAGCAGTACTTC; CDR3: CASSDGTYYEQYF; D: NA; V: TRBV10-2; J: TRBJ2-7; size: NA
DNA: TGTGCCAGCCTCGGGACAGGGGGCGACGGCTACACCTTC; CDR3: CASLGTGGDGYTF; D: TRBD1; V: TRBV12-3/TRBV12-4; J: TRBJ1-2; size: NA
DNA: TGTGCCAGCAGTCCCCAGAGGAGGAATGAGCAGTTCTTC; CDR3: CASSPQRRNEQFF; D: NA; V: TRBV16; J: TRBJ2-1; size: NA
DNA: TGTGCCAGCAGCCAAGATAGGCTTAAGATCGGCGAGCAGTACTTC; CDR3: CASSQDRLKIGEQYF; D: NA; V: TRBV3-1/TRBV3-2; J: TRBJ2-7; size: NA
DNA: TGTGCCAGCAGTGTTGGACTAGCGGAAAACTACAATGAGCAGTTCTTC; CDR3: CASSVGLAENYNEQFF; D: TRBD2; V: TRBV25-1; J: TRBJ2-1; size: once
DNA: TGTGCCAGCAGTGAATTGGGCCTGAGCTCTGGAAACACCATATATTTT; CDR3: CASSELGLSSGNTIYF; D: NA; V: TRBV6-1; J: TRBJ1-3; size: NA
DNA: TGTGCCAGTGGTGCGCAGGGTCCCTACAATGAGCAGTTCTTC; CDR3: CASGAQGPYNEQFF; D: NA; V: TRBV19; J: TRBJ2-1; size: NA
DNA: TGTGCCAGCAGGACCATCACTGAAGCTTTCTTT; CDR3: CASRTITEAFF; D: NA; V: TRBV28; J: TRBJ1-1; size: NA
DNA: TGTGCCAGCAGCTTGAAGCATCAAACAGGGGGCCCCTACAATGAGCAGTTCTTC; CDR3: CASSLKHQTGGPYNEQFF; D: TRBD1; V: TRBV7-3; J: TRBJ2-1; size: NA
DNA: TGTGCCAGCAGTATAACAGGGGTCGGCTACGAGCAGTACTTC; CDR3: CASSITGVGYEQYF; D: TRBD1; V: TRBV27; J: TRBJ2-7; size: NA
DNA: TGTGCCAGCGGCCTCTCTGGACTAGCGGGAGACGGGCAGTTCTTC; CDR3: CASGLSGLAGDGQFF; D: TRBD2; V: TRBV28; J: TRBJ2-1; size: NA
DNA: TGTGCCAGCAGCCAACTCCCCCGGGGGGGGCAGTTCTTC; CDR3: CASSQLPRGGQFF; D: TRBD2; V: TRBV3-1/TRBV3-2; J: TRBJ2-1; size: NA
DNA: TGTGCCAGCAGCCCCGGGGAGGGGCGCCGAAAGGGGAACTATGGCTACACCTTC; CDR3: CASSPGEGRRKGNYGYTF; D: NA; V: TRBV5-4; J: TRBJ1-2; size: NA
DNA: TGCGCCAGCAGCTTCGGGACAGGGACCTACGAGCAGTACTTC; CDR3: CASSFGTGTYEQYF; D: TRBD1; V: TRBV5-1; J: TRBJ2-7; size: NA
DNA: TGTGCCAGTAGTACCCGCCCGGGAAGTGTGACCAAAAACATTCAGTACTTC; CDR3: CASSTRPGSVTKNIQYF; D: NA; V: TRBV19; J: TRBJ2-4; size: NA
DNA: TGTGCCAGCAGCCCAGGGACCGGAGGGTATGAAAAACTGTTTTTT; CDR3: CASSPGTGGYEKLFF; D: NA; V: TRBV3-1/TRBV3-2; J: TRBJ1-4; size: once
DNA: TGCGCCAGCAGCTTGGACGGTCCCCGAAGGGACGAGCAGTACTTC; CDR3: CASSLDGPRRDEQYF; D: NA; V: TRBV5-1; J: TRBJ2-7; size: NA
DNA: TGTGCCAGCATCTCAACTGGAAACACCATATATTTT; CDR3: CASISTGNTIYF; D: NA; V: TRBV6-5; J: TRBJ1-3; size: NA
DNA: TGTGCCAGCAGCCGTTGGGCGGCACAGCGAGGGTCTGAAGCTTTCTTT; CDR3: CASSRWAAQRGSEAFF; D: NA; V: TRBV5-4; J: TRBJ1-1; size: NA
DNA: TGTGCCAGCAGCGGGGACGGCCGGTTAGCTTTCTTT; CDR3: CASSGDGRLAFF; D: NA; V: TRBV5-5; J: TRBJ1-1; size: NA
DNA: TGTGCCAGCAGTTACTCGAATTCAGATACGCAGTATTTT; CDR3: CASSYSNSDTQYF; D: NA; V: TRBV6-5; J: TRBJ2-3; size: NA
DNA: TGTGCCACCAGGGACTACCCTAGGGATCAGCCCCAGCATTTT; CDR3: CATRDYPRDQPQHF; D: NA; V: TRBV2; J: TRBJ1-5; size: NA
DNA: TGTGCCAGCAGTTCGGCGGGAGGGCCCTGGACAGATACGCAGTATTTT; CDR3: CASSSAGGPWTDTQYF; D: TRBD2; V: TRBV28; J: TRBJ2-3; size: NA
DNA: TGTGCCAGCCACGGGCAGGGGTGGGCTGAAGCTTTCTTT; CDR3: CASHGQGWAEAFF; D: NA; V: TRBV3-1/TRBV3-2; J: TRBJ1-1; size: NA
DNA: TGTGCCAGTAGTTTCACCGGGGAGCTGTTTTTT; CDR3: CASSFTGELFF; D: NA; V: TRBV19; J: TRBJ2-2; size: NA
DNA: TGTGCCAGCAGCCAAGTCCCGTACGAGCAGTACTTC; CDR3: CASSQVPYEQYF; D: NA; V: TRBV3-1/TRBV3-2; J: TRBJ2-7; size: NA
DNA: TGTGCCAGCAGTTTAACTAGGGAGCCCCAGCATTTT; CDR3: CASSLTREPQHF; D: NA; V: TRBV28; J: TRBJ1-5; size: NA
DNA: TGTGCCAGTAGTATAGTTGGGACAAACAATCAGCCCCAGCATTTT; CDR3: CASSIVGTNNQPQHF; D: NA; V: TRBV19; J: TRBJ1-5; size: NA
DNA: TGTGCCAGCAGCTATGGGACAGGGGGTTTGAACACTGAAGCTTTCTTT; CDR3: CASSYGTGGLNTEAFF; D: TRBD1; V: TRBV5-6; J: TRBJ1-1; size: NA
DNA: TGTGCCTGGAGTGTAGGTGGGGGCTACACCTTC; CDR3: CAWSVGGGYTF; D: NA; V: TRBV30; J: TRBJ1-2; size: NA
DNA: TGTGCCAGCAGTTACTCGACCGGGGAGCTGTTTTTT; CDR3: CASSYSTGELFF; D: NA; V: TRBV6-6; J: TRBJ2-2; size: NA
DNA: TGCGCCAGCAGCGTAGACACCTATGGCTACACCTTC; CDR3: CASSVDTYGYTF; D: NA; V: TRBV5-1; J: TRBJ1-2; size: NA
DNA: TGTGCCAGCAGCCCGGACCGAGCAACTAATGAAAAACTGTTTTTT; CDR3: CASSPDRATNEKLFF; D: NA; V: TRBV7-9; J: TRBJ1-4; size: NA
DNA: TGTGCCACCAGCAGAGCGGGGGGGTCTAAAGCTAACTATGGCTACACCTTC; CDR3: CATSRAGGSKANYGYTF; D: NA; V: TRBV15; J: TRBJ1-2; size: NA